This T cell receptor (beta chain) was obtained from a study of control samples from healthy donors and cancer patients. Clones were sequenced by immunoSEQ multiplex PCR, and TCRdb holds only the in-frame ones, with some missing. The sample shows about 120,000 clones, about 93% of them seen only once. Germline CDR1 reads MNHEY; CDR2 reads SMNVEV (reference sequence). The CDR3 runs 13 residues. V dropped 8 bases and J dropped 3; count of bases not matched to a gene: 4. Specimen: blood. The TCR sequence derives from a middle-aged man in good health. The chain carries TRBV27 and TRBJ2-5; 9 nucleotides line up with TRBD1. CDR3 sequence (DNA): TGTGCCAGCCAGCGACAGGGGGAAGAGACCCAGTACTTC. Encoded protein: CASQRQGEETQYF.